The 22 T cell receptor beta chains reported below all come from one sample, sequenced in a study of blood T cell repertoires in COVID-19 (dated by TCRdb to between 2020 and 2021). Libraries were prepared through the immunoSEQ multiplex PCR assay. The source is immuneACCESS, and TCRdb retained only in-frame sequences with V and J called. Part of the clones is not carried over; for the studies checked, unresolved V genes explain less than half of this, and the remainder is unexplained. The sample data list some 180,000 clones, and about 77% of these were observed just once. Together, the top ten hold around 2.8% of the sample. Specimen: peripheral blood. The receptors were sampled from a woman of 80 years or more with active or convalescent COVID-19.

V is TRBV12-3 or TRBV12-4 and J is TRBJ1-5; no reliable D call. Trimming cost V 5 bases and J 11 bases, with 13 bases left between them. The CDR3 spans 12 residues. The CDR3 DNA reads TGTGCCAGCAGTCTCTTGAGTCGGTCCCAGCATTTT. Translation gives CASSLLSRSQHF.

This clone was counted only a few times. The chain joins TRBV7-2 to TRBJ2-7; D gene unclear. This CDR3 is built from 14 residues. The V gene lost 5 bases and the J gene lost 4 bases, with 15 bases spanning the gap. In germline, CDR1 is SGHTA, CDR2 FQGNSA. CDR3 sequence reads: CASSPESQRYEQYF. The CDR3 coding sequence is TGTGCCAGCAGCCCCGAAAGTCAACGGTACGAGCAGTACTTC.

The rearrangement links TRBV10-3 to TRBJ1-2; no reliable D call. Germline assignment: CDR1 ENHRY and CDR2 SYGVKD. The CDR3 has 14 residues. V was clipped by 3 bases and J by 11 bases, with 19 bases between them. The CDR3 region is CAISDAQSLGRYTF. Here the CDR3 DNA reads TGTGCCATCAGTGATGCACAGTCCCTCGGGAGGTACACCTTC.

V usage is TRBV7-2 and J usage is TRBJ1-6; D possibly corresponds to TRBD1 (6 bases). Trimming cost V 2 bases and J 9 bases, with 14 bases left between them. CDR1 is SGHTA, CDR2 FQGNSA, per germline. CDR3 size: 15 residues. CDR3 in DNA: TGTGCCAGCAGCTTACGACAGGCCGTTGGTTCACCCCTCCACTTT. Its translation: CASSLRQAVGSPLHF.

The chain employs TRBV27 and TRBJ1-2; D might be TRBD1 (6 bases). Looked up from germline, CDR1 is MNHEY and CDR2 is SMNVEV (reference sequence). Trimming took off 1 base at V and 6 bases at J, with 15 bases between the two ends. This CDR3 is 15 amino acids long. CDR3 nucleotides: TGTGCCAGCAGTTTATGGGGTAGGGGGACGGATGGCTACACCTTC. The encoded protein is CASSLWGRGTDGYTF.

The chain has TRBV6-5 and TRBJ1-1; D is possibly TRBD1 (5 bases). CDR1 is MNHEY, CDR2 SVGAGI, per germline. The CDR3 has 14 amino acids. V lost 6 bases, J lost 4 bases, and 15 bases lay in between. The CDR3 DNA reads TGTGCCAGCAGCCGCGGGGGGGTCCCCACTGAAGCTTTCTTT. Translating gives CASSRGGVPTEAFF.

This clone was detected only a few times. The chain employs TRBV6-6 and TRBJ1-6; D ambiguous. This CDR3 region has 14 residues. V lost 6 bases and J lost 7, with 13 bases in between. Germline-derived CDR1 and CDR2 are MNHNY and SVGAGI (reference sequence). CDR3: CASSPTERNSPLHF. The CDR3 nucleotides are TGTGCCAGCAGCCCCACAGAAAGAAATTCACCCCTCCACTTT.

CDR3: CASSRGLGTQYF. CDR3 DNA sequence: TGTGCCAGCAGTCGGGGACTGGGGACCCAGTACTTC. This chain connects TRBV27 to TRBJ2-5; perhaps TRBD2 as D (6 bases). This CDR3 has 12 amino acids. Trimming removed 5 bases at V and 7 bases at J, with 11 bases between. Germline CDR1 MNHEY, CDR2 SMNVEV (reference sequence).

The chain employs TRBV19 and TRBJ2-1; D might be TRBD1 (5 bases). Looked up from germline, CDR1 is LNHDA and CDR2 is SQIVND (reference sequence). The V end lost 6 bases, the J end lost 9 bases, and 15 bases lay between the germline ends. This CDR3 spans 13 amino acids. The CDR3, as DNA: TGTGCCAGTAGCCGATACCAGGGTATTGAGCAGTTCTTC. It yields the protein CASSRYQGIEQFF.

This clone appeared a few times. This chain links TRBV6-5 with TRBJ2-3, with a tentative D call TRBD1 (5 bases). The V end was cut by 7 bases, the J end by 3 bases, with 11 bases between. Per germline, CDR1 MNHEY and CDR2 SVGAGI. The CDR3 sequence is 13 residues long. The CDR3 DNA follows: TGTGCCAGCAAGGGGCACCTAACAGATACGCAGTATTTT. Protein sequence: CASKGHLTDTQYF.

The rearrangement links TRBV19 to TRBJ1-3, with 10 bases fitting TRBD1. The V and J ends lost 6 bases and 4 bases, in that order; junction bases with no gene match: 9. Germline loops: CDR1 LNHDA, CDR2 SQIVND (reference sequence). The CDR3 has 16 amino acids. The CDR3 protein is CASRPRQGAYGNTIYF. CDR3 DNA: TGTGCCAGTAGACCGAGACAGGGGGCTTACGGAAACACCATATATTTT. The variable domain in full, completed from reference TRBV19 and TRBJ1-3, reads DGGITQSPKYLFRKEGQNVTLSCEQNLNHDAMYWYRQDPGQGLRLIYYSQIVNDFQKGDIAEGYSVSREKKESFPLTVTSAQKNPTAFYLCASRPRQGAYGNTIYFGEGSWLTVV.

This chain uses TRBV18 with TRBJ2-1; D not certain. V was pared by 6 bases and J by 0 bases, with 9 bases between. This CDR3 region has 14 residues. Looked up from germline, CDR1 is KGHSH and CDR2 is LQKENI. This chain's CDR3 is CASSRTVSYNEQFF. The CDR3 DNA reads TGTGCCAGCTCCCGAACAGTCTCCTACAATGAGCAGTTCTTC.

The rearrangement uses TRBV27 and TRBJ2-3; maybe TRBD2 (6 bases). V was shortened by 9 bases and J by 1 base, with 20 bases between the two germline ends. Per the germline V gene, CDR1 is MNHEY and CDR2 is SMNVEV (reference sequence). The CDR3 runs to 16 residues. The CDR3 sequence is CARKGTRDRCTDTQYF. The CDR3 DNA reads TGTGCCAGGAAGGGGACTCGGGACCGATGCACAGATACGCAGTATTTT.

The chain recombines TRBV5-6 with TRBJ1-6, with a possible D match to TRBD1 (6 bases). Trimming removed 0 bases at V and 10 bases at J, with 14 bases between. In germline, CDR1 is SGHDT, CDR2 YYEEEE. The CDR3 spans 15 residues. The CDR3: CASSLGQGPRSPLHF. In nucleotides, the CDR3 is TGTGCCAGCAGCTTGGGTCAGGGGCCGAGGTCACCCCTCCACTTT.

The chain employs TRBV9 and TRBJ1-4, with unresolved D. V lost 0 bases and J 4 bases, leaving 10 bases between the germline ends. The CDR3 extends over 15 amino acids. Germline V gene sequence: CDR1 SGDLS, CDR2 YYNGEE. The CDR3 bases are TGTGCCAGCAGCGTAGCTGTCAGTGTTAATGAAAAACTGTTTTTT. Translation gives CASSVAVSVNEKLFF.

V is TRBV28 and J is TRBJ2-3; 11 nucleotides line up with TRBD1. Germline V CDR1 and CDR2: MDHEN, SYDVKM. V gave up 6 bases and J gave up 5 bases; unmatched junction bases: 7. The CDR3 extends over 15 amino acids. The DNA of the CDR3 is TGTGCCAGCAGGCGGACAGGGGGCAGGGGAGATACGCAGTATTTT. Its protein is CASRRTGGRGDTQYF.

V usage is TRBV10-1 and J usage is TRBJ2-1; D perhaps matches TRBD2 (5 bases). CDR1 WNHNN and CDR2 SYGVQD come from the germline V gene (reference sequence). V shed 0 bases and J shed 7 bases, with 7 bases lying between them. CDR3 length: 13 amino acids. CDR3 DNA sequence: TGCGCCAGCAGTGAGTCCCGGGGAAATGAGCAGTTCTTC. Translating gives CASSESRGNEQFF.

A few counts support this clone. The rearrangement joins TRBV3-1 (or the pseudogene TRBV3-2) to TRBJ1-4; 9 bases match TRBD1. Germline V lookup: CDR1 LGHDT, CDR2 YNNKEL (reference sequence). The CDR3 loop spans 14 amino acids. J lost 4 bases, V lost 5 bases, and 2 bases had no gene match. CDR3 residues: CASSGGQGNEKLFF. For the CDR3, the DNA is TGTGCCAGCAGCGGGGGACAGGGTAATGAAAAACTGTTTTTT.

The chain couples TRBV27 to TRBJ2-7, with 12 bases fitting TRBD2. The CDR3 consists of 14 residues. V trimming: 6 bases; J trimming: 1 base; junction bases outside the gene matches: 1. Germline V lookup: CDR1 MNHEY, CDR2 SMNVEV (reference sequence). CDR3: CASRTSGGSYEQYF. The CDR3 bases are TGTGCCAGCAGAACTAGCGGGGGGTCCTACGAGCAGTACTTC.

The chain combines TRBV5-3 with TRBJ2-5; D is possibly TRBD1 (7 bases). TRBV5-3 counts as an open reading frame of uncertain function. V lost 2 bases, J lost 6 bases, and 14 bases lay in between. The CDR3 is made up of 14 amino acids. The CDR3 sequence: CARSLQGRSKTQYF. CDR3 in DNA: TGTGCCAGAAGCTTACAGGGGAGGAGTAAGACCCAGTACTTC.

This chain links TRBV15 with TRBJ2-7, with D maybe TRBD2 (5 bases). The CDR3 consists of 13 residues. CDR1 LNHNV and CDR2 YYDKDF come from the germline V gene (reference sequence). V gave up 1 base and J gave up 4 bases, with 8 bases separating them. The CDR3 here is CATSRVGVYEQYF. CDR3 nucleotides: TGTGCCACCAGCAGAGTCGGGGTTTACGAGCAGTACTTC.

The chain is built from TRBV30 and TRBJ2-5; D gene unclear. Germline-derived CDR1 and CDR2 are GTSNPN and SVGIG (reference sequence). V lost 1 base to trimming and J lost 13 bases, with 16 bases between them. The CDR3 is 12 amino acids. The CDR3 spells CAWSGLRTPLYF. The CDR3 DNA follows: TGTGCCTGGAGTGGCCTTCGAACTCCACTGTACTTC.